This TCR beta chain originates from a study of blood T cell repertoires in COVID-19 (dated by TCRdb to 2020 to 2021). For context, the study as a whole: Samples covering the acute and convalescent phases of COVID-19 were provided by collaborators in the United States, Italy and Spain. The dataset comprised deeply sampled blood TCRbeta repertoires from subjects exposed to, actively infected with, or recovered from COVID-19. The samples were drawn from two sources: the first 160 participants of the ongoing ImmuneRACE study, and over 950 subjects contributed by 6 global collaborators. The material from the prospective study consisted of cDNA or gDNA derived from T cells, B-cell-depleted T cells, or PBMCs. Nearly every sample came with metadata listing a de-identified subject ID, COVID-19 status, age in years and sex. HLA class I and class II types, where available, came from metadata supplied by the sample provider rather than from assay-based typing. A freely available public database, intended as a resource for researchers studying the immune response to SARS-CoV-2, is where the repertoires were released. What the research found in general, with its limitations: Clinical and demographic metadata were provided uncurated, with the amount varying by source and participant.

Comment on this clone: No antigen is known for it. The record has no base qualities; no much larger clone is one base away.

Participants in the prospective study were enrolled through a virtual design, were aged 18 to 89 years, and lived in approximately 25 United States geographic areas. In the prospective study, cohorts were assigned on the basis of participant-reported clinical history obtained from a screening survey and a study questionnaire. Exposed participants had been in contact with someone with a PCR-confirmed or clinician-diagnosed COVID-19 case within 2 weeks of study entry. Each participant in the prospective study had whole blood, serum and a nasopharyngeal or oropharyngeal swab collected by mobile phlebotomists. Over a roughly two-month period, participants in the prospective study had the option of providing additional blood draws and questionnaires. Before DNA extraction, blood samples from the prospective study were shipped at room temperature or frozen. The germline V gene yields SGHDT for CDR1 and YYEEEE for CDR2. V ends up 2 bases short and J 4 bases short, with an unmatched junction base count of 1. The CDR3 has 14 amino acids, counting the end cysteine and phenylalanine. Here the CDR3 DNA is all that survives: 42 bases in frame from base 1.

TCRbeta CDR3 regions were amplified from genomic DNA using the immunoSEQ Assay, a bias-controlled multiplex PCR. The published analysis was carried out like this. Nucleated cell counts per sample were estimated from amplification of reference gene primers within the assay. To quantify the absolute abundance of each unique TCRbeta CDR3 rearrangement, sequence reads were collapsed and filtered. For each sample, productive Simpson clonality was calculated by taking the square root of Simpson's diversity index across productive rearrangements. TCRdb limited this immuneACCESS table to in-frame rearrangements with V and J called. A share of clones is missing; checked studies link under half to unresolved V genes, and the rest is unexplained. That table furnishes V, J and clone size, whereas the DNA furnished D and trimming. The sample yields 120,000 to 150,000 clones; approximately 80% were counted once. Under 2% of the sample lies in the top ten.

The TCR was taken from a young woman who had been exposed to COVID-19. Material: PBMCs or T cells enriched from blood (not recorded which). The chain links TRBV5-6 with TRBJ1-5, and 9 bases in between align with TRBD1. This receptor carries the CDR3 CASSFGQGNQPQHF. The nucleotide sequence reads TGTGCCAGCAGCTTTGGACAGGGGAATCAGCCCCAGCATTTT. Reference TRBV5-6 and TRBJ1-5 proteins supply the regions before and after the CDR3; the full variable domain is: DAGVTQSPTHLIKTRGQQVTLRCSPKSGHDTVSWYQQALGQGPQFIFQYYEEEERQRGNFPDRFSGHQFPNYSSELNVNALLLGDSALYLCASSFGQGNQPQHFGDGTRLSIL.